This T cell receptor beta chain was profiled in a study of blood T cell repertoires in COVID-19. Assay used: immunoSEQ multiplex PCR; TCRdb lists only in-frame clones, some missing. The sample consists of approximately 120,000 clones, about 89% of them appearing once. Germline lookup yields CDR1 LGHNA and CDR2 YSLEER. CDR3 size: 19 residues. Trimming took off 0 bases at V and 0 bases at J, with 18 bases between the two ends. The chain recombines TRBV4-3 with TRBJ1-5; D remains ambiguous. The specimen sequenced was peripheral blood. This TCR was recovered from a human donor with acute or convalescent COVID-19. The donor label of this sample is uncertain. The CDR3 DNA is TGCGCCAGCAGCCAAGATCCCCCAGGAGGAACGTATAGCAATCAGCCCCAGCATTTT. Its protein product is CASSQDPPGGTYSNQPQHF.